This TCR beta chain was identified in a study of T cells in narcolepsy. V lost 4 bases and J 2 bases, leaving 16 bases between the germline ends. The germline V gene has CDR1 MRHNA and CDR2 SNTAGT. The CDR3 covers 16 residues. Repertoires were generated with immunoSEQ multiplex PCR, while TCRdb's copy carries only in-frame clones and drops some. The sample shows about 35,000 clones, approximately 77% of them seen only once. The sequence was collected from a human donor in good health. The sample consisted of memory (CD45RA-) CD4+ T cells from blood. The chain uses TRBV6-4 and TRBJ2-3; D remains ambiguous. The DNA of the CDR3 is TGTGCCAGCAGTGCCACCATTGGGGTTCCCACAGATACGCAGTATTTT. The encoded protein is CASSATIGVPTDTQYF.